The T cell receptor beta chain under discussion was sequenced for a study of OX40 agonist ivuxolimab in advanced cancers. Notes on this clone: Its antigen remains unknown.

Study-wide points: There were, on average, more expanded clones in CD8+ T cells than in CD4+. Clonal expansion by week 6 occurred in CD4+ and CD8+ blood T cells (at 0.1 to 3.0 mg/kg).

This CDR3 is built from 15 residues. Germline V gene lookup returns CDR1 SNHLY and CDR2 FYNNEI. Trimming left V 9 bases short and J 0 bases short, with 12 bases between. No patient had autoimmune disease or received systemic immunosuppression. Generated by immunoSEQ multiplex PCR, the TCRdb table keeps only in-frame clones and is missing some. Of approximately 90,000 clones in the sample, around nine tenths were seen once. Sequencing used CD4+ or CD8+ T cells sorted from blood, obtained in a trial of the OX40 agonist ivuxolimab. This TCR derives from an adult with an advanced solid tumor such as melanoma, head and neck, liver or kidney cancer. The J gene is TRBJ1-6, the V gene TRBV2; D may be TRBD1 (6 bases). The DNA for the CDR3 is TGTGCCAGAAAGGACAGTAACTCCTATAATTCACCCCTCCACTTT. This codes for CARKDSNSYNSPLHF.